This TCR beta chain was sequenced in a study of blood T cell repertoires in COVID-19. Looking at the study overall: The United States, Italy and Spain were the sources of the acute and convalescent COVID-19 samples. In each case, the material was cDNA or gDNA derived from T cells, B-cell-depleted T cells, or PBMCs.

This clone occurred once. Patients in Seattle were enrolled during active infection, then followed longitudinally. The germline CDR1 and CDR2 sequences are LNHNV and YYDKDF (reference sequence). The length of the CDR3 is 13 residues. The V gene end was trimmed by 2 bases and the J gene end by 11 bases; junction bases not matched to a gene: 8. The authors' processing: Amplification from reference gene primers served as the basis for estimated nucleated cell counts. Produced via immunoSEQ multiplex PCR; TCRdb's table is partial and in-frame only. The D gene and trimming were derived from the DNA, and the V and J assignments and clone size from that table. The sample shows some 56,000 clones, around nine tenths of them seen only once.

Sequencing was carried out using peripheral blood. This sequence originates from an older woman with COVID-19, enrolled during active disease. This chain uses TRBV15 with TRBJ1-1, with 7 bases fitting TRBD1. The CDR3 sequence is CATSRPITGVAFF. The DNA for the CDR3 is TGTGCCACCAGCAGACCGATTACAGGGGTTGCTTTCTTT.